This T cell receptor beta chain was found in a study of T cell responses to AZD1222 COVID-19 vaccine. Notes on this clone: The antigen remains undetermined.

Sequenced by immunoSEQ multiplex PCR; TCRdb stores in-frame clones only, minus some. The table lists about 84,000 clones, roughly nine tenths of them singletons. Study-wide findings and caveats: The donor cohort was predominantly white British with a female majority, and clonal diversity may have been underestimated. Spike-specific TCR breadth and depth went up after people got two AZD1222 doses.

The clonotype was recovered from an adult who received the AZD1222 COVID-19 vaccine. Source: peripheral blood, taken 28 days after the second AZD1222 dose.

The CDR3: CASSQMNTEAFF. The CDR3 region has the DNA TGTGCCAGCAGTCAGATGAACACTGAAGCTTTCTTT. The chain employs TRBV6-5 and TRBJ1-1; no clear D. With 5 bases removed from V and 0 bases from J, the gap between germline ends came to 4 bases. The CDR3 consists of 12 residues. Germline-derived CDR1 and CDR2 are MNHEY and SVGAGI.